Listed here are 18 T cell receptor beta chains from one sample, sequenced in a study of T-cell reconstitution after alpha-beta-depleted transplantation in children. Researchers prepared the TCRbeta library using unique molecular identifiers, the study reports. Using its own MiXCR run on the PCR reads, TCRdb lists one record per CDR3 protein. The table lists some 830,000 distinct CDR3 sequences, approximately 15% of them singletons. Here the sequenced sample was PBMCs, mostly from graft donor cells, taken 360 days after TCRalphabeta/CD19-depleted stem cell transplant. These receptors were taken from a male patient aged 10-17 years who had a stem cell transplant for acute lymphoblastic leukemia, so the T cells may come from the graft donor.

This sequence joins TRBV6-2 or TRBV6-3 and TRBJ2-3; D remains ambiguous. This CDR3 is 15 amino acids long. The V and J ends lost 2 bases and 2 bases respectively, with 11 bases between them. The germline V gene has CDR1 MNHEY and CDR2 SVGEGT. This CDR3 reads CASSYEVAATDTQYF. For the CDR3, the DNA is TGTGCCAGCAGTTACGAAGTGGCGGCCACAGATACGCAGTATTTT.

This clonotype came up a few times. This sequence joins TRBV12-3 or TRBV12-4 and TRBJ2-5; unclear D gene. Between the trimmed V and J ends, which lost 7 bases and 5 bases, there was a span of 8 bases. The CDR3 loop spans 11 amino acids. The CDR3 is CASNIGETQYF. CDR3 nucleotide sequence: TGTGCCAGCAACATAGGGGAGACCCAGTACTTC.

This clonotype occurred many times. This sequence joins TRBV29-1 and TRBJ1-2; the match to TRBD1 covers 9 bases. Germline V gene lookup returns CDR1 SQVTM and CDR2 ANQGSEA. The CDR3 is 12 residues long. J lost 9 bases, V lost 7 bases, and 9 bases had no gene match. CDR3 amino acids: CSDGQGRGSYTF. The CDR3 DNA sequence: TGCAGCGACGGACAGGGGCGCGGGAGCTACACCTTC.

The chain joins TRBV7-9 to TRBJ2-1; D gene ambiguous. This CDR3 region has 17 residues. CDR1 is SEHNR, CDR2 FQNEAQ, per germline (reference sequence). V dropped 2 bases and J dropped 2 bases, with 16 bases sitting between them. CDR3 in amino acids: CASSLYDLRRAYNEQFF. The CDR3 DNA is TGTGCCAGCAGCTTATATGATCTGCGTAGGGCCTACAATGAGCAGTTCTTC.

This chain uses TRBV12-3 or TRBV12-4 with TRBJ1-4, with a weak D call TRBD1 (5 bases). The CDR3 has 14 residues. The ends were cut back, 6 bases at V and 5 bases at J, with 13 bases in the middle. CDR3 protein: CASSQDRLNEKLFF. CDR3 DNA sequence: TGTGCCAGCAGCCAAGACAGACTAAATGAAAAACTGTTTTTT.

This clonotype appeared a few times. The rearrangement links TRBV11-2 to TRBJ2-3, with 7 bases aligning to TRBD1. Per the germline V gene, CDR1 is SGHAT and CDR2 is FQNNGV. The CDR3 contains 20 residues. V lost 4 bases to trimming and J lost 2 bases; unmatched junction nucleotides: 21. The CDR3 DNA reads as TGTGCCAGCAGCTCATGGACGTATCCACAGGGGTCTTACTCCACAGATACGCAGTATTTT. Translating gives CASSSWTYPQGSYSTDTQYF.

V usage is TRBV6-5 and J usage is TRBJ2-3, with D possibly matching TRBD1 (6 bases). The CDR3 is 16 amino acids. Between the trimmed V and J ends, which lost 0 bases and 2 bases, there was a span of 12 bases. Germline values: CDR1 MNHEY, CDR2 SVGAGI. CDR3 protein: CASSYSVRGYTDTQYF. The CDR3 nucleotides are TGTGCCAGCAGTTACTCGGTCAGGGGATACACAGATACGCAGTATTTT.

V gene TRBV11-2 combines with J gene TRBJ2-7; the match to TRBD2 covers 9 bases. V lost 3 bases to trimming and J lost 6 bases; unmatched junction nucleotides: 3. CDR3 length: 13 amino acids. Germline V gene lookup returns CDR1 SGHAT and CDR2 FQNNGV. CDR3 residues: CASSFGLALEQYF. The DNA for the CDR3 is TGTGCCAGCAGCTTCGGACTAGCGCTCGAGCAGTACTTC. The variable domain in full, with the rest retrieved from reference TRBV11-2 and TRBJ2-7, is EAGVAQSPRYKIIEKRQSVAFWCNPISGHATLYWYQQILGQGPKLLIQFQNNGVVDDSQLPKDRFSAERLKGVDSTLKIQPAKLEDSAVYLCASSFGLALEQYFGPGTRLTVT.

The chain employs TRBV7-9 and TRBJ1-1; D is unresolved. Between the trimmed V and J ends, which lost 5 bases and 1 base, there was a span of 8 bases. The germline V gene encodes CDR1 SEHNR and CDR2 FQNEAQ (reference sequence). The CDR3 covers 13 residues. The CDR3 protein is CASSQRRNTEAFF. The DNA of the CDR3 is TGTGCCAGCAGCCAACGTAGGAACACTGAAGCTTTCTTT.

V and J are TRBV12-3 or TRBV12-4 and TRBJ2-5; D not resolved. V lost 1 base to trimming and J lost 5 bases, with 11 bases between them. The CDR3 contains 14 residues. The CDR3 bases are TGTGCCAGCAGTTTAGGTCTTTTGGAGGAGACCCAGTACTTC. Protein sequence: CASSLGLLEETQYF.

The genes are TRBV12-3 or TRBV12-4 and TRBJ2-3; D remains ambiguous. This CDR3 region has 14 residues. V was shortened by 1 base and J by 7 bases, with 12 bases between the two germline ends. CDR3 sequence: CASSLGLLGHTQYF. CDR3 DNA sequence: TGTGCCAGCAGTTTAGGACTTTTAGGCCATACGCAGTATTTT.

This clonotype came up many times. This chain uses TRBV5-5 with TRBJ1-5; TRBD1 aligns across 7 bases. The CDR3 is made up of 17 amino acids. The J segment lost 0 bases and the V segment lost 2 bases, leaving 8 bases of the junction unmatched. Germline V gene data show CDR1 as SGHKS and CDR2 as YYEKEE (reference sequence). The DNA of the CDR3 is TGTGCCAGCAGCTTTGTTCCTAGGACAGGTAGCAATCAGCCCCAGCATTTT. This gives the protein CASSFVPRTGSNQPQHF.

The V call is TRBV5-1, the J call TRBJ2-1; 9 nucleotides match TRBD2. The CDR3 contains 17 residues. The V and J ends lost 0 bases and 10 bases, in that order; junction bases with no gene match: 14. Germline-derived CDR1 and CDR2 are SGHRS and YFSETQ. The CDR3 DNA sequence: TGCGCCAGCAGCTTGGAATTGTCGGCTAGCGGGAACTGGGAGCAGTTCTTC. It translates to CASSLELSASGNWEQFF.

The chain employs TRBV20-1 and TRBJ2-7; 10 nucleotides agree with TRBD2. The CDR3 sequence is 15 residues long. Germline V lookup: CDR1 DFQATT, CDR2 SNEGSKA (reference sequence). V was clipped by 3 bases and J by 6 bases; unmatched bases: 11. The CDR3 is CSASKTSGFTLEQYF. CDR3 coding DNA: TGCAGTGCTAGTAAGACTAGCGGGTTTACCCTCGAGCAGTACTTC.

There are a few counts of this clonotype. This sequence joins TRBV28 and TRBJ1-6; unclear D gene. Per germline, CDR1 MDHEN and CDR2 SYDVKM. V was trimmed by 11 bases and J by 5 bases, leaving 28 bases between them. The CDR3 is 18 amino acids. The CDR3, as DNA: TGTGCCGTGGGGTACCGCCCTATGAACTTTGGTGATAATTCACCCCTCCACTTT. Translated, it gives CAVGYRPMNFGDNSPLHF.

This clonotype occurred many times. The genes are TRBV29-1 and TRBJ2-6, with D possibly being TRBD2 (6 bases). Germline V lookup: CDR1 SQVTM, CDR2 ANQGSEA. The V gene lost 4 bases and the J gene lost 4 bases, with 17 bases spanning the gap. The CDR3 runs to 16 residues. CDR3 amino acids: CSVVRNPGAGANVLTF. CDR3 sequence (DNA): TGCAGCGTTGTCCGTAATCCGGGAGCCGGGGCCAACGTCCTGACTTTC.

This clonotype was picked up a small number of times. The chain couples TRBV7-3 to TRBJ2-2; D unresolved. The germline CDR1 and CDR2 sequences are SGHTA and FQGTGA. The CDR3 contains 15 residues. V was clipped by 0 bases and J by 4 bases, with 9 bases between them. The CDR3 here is CASSLTVASTGELFF. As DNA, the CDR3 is TGTGCCAGCAGCTTAACTGTGGCTTCCACCGGGGAGCTGTTTTTT.

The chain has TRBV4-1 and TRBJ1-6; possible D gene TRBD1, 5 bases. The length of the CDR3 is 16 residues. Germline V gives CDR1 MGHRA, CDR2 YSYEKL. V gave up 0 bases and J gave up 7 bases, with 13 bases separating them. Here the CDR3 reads CASSQDGRGPNSPLHF. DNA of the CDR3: TGCGCCAGCAGCCAAGATGGAAGGGGTCCAAATTCACCCCTCCACTTT.